Reported below is one T cell receptor beta chain. This clonotype has a handful of counts. Its antigen specificity is not known. Base qualities are missing; no much larger clone stands one base away. Every donor in the study was a healthy Caucasian. Three pairs of female monozygotic twins, all aged about 18 to 30 years, made up the twin cohort. Positive isolation kits from Invitrogen were used to isolate the CD4+ and CD8+ T cell populations. The library relied on 5' RACE. Instrument on record: Illumina HiSeq 2000. Template switching introduced a universal primer binding site; the final cDNA contained a unique molecular identifier, enabling accurate counting of TCR cDNA molecules. Specific primers in the conserved constant-segment region were used to synthesize first-strand cDNA for the TCR alpha and beta chains. To control for contamination, every cDNA library carried two barcodes: a SMART-Mk sample barcode plus Illumina barcodes. TruSeq adapter sequences along with Illumina sample barcodes were introduced in two successive PCR steps. Sequencing of the TCR alpha and beta cDNA libraries was done on the Illumina HiSeq platform using custom primers. The paper's processing steps were these. MiGEC processed the raw reads to extract unique molecular identifiers, while MiXCR was used to determine the CDR3 positions. For each individual, recombination models were inferred using an EM algorithm with the repgenHMM and IGoR tools. Shared clonotype analysis was performed with the tcR package in R, normalizing sharing by the product of cloneset sizes. Out-of-frame nonproductive sequences were analyzed to study raw recombination free of thymic and clonal selection effects. TCRdb trimmed the raw reads at Q25, called clones with MiXCR and kept productive beta chains. Every distinct CDR3 protein forms one entry, paired with its most common genes and DNA. The V and J calls here are based on TCRdb, not the publication. The sample has roughly 230,000 distinct CDR3 sequences on record, 6.5% to 9.5% of them singletons. The top ten constitute approximately 3% of the sample.

These data originate in a study of identical twins (dated by TCRdb to about 2016). Study-level background: To test whether fetal clonotypes persist, the study used deep sequencing on TCR alpha and beta repertoires from monozygotic twins, unrelated adults of various ages, and cord blood. To rule out contamination, replicate twin experiments were performed at different times with different library preparation protocols. The paper's findings and limits, for the study overall: In monozygotic twins, recombination models systematically underestimated out-of-frame TCR alpha sharing, but the models matched the sharing seen between unrelated individuals. Zero-insertion analyses could be partly confounded by invariant T cells such as MAIT and iNKT, although diverse VJ usage argued against such confounding for most clonotypes. Out-of-frame TCR alpha sequences shared between twins showed an excess of low generation-probability sequences compared with coincidental sharing between unrelated individuals. Because the same donors could not be followed over many years, conclusions were based on cross-sectional statistical analysis. In beta out-of-frame sequences, excess twin sharing was weaker, because having fewer shared sequences lowered the signal-to-noise ratio. Fewer insertions were carried by abundant cord blood beta clonotypes; a weaker similar trend was observed in young adult naive repertoires, while no such trend was observed in memory repertoires.

These data also featured in a second study, about yellow fever vaccine responses in identical twins. As that second paper reports: According to the authors, the vaccine-induced T cell response in identical twins seemed to be partly convergent and partly specific to each individual. Focusing on identical twins, the study followed the T cell clones that responded to the vaccine, and did so with precision.

The TCR was taken from a woman aged 18-29 years in good health. The sample comprised CD8+ T cells sorted from blood.

The CDR3 in this case is CASSSPTSGIKNEQFF. The nucleotide sequence reads as follows: TGTGCCAGCAGCTCACCGACTAGCGGGATAAAAAATGAGCAGTTCTTC. The chain is made from TRBV27 and TRBJ2-1, with 11 bases in between that match TRBD2. V is trimmed back by 6 bases and J by 7 bases, and the junction contains 11 bases that no gene match accounts for. The cysteine opens and the phenylalanine closes a CDR3 of 16 amino acids. CDR3 DNA is the only sequence kept; it has 48 bases, read in frame from the first base. CDR1 MNHEY and CDR2 SMNVEV were looked up in the germline V gene (reference sequence).